This TCR beta chain was documented in a study of blood T cell repertoires in COVID-19. At the level of the study: The analysed material was cDNA or gDNA that came from T cells, B-cell-depleted T cells, or PBMCs.

Authors' data handling: Amplification of reference gene primers provided the estimated nucleated cell counts. Generated by immunoSEQ multiplex PCR, the TCRdb table keeps only in-frame clones and is missing some. The D gene and trimming were derived from the DNA, and the V and J assignments and clone size from that table. The repertoire has 250,000 or so clones, over 75% of them found once; the top ten carry roughly 1.9%. Deletions cut 4 bases from V and 2 bases from J, with 16 bases between. The CDR3 has 16 amino acids. Germline loops: CDR1 MGHRA, CDR2 YSYEKL. This chain uses TRBV4-1 with TRBJ2-3; a weak D match, TRBD2 (7 bases). The clonotype originates from a man aged 25 to 40 who had recovered from COVID-19. Sequencing used peripheral blood. The CDR3 spells CASSPSHGGATDTQYF. CDR3 bases: TGCGCCAGCAGCCCCTCCCATGGGGGGGCCACAGATACGCAGTATTTT.